This paragraph reports one TCR beta chain. Its specificity is not known. These data belong to a study of T-cell reconstitution after alpha-beta-depleted transplantation in children. The library targeted TCRbeta and was prepared with unique molecular identifiers. TCRdb reanalysed the PCR reads using MiXCR and keeps one entry per CDR3 protein. The table shows 500,000 to 650,000 distinct CDR3 sequences, with roughly 13% occurring only once. This CDR3 region has 16 residues. Per germline, CDR1 LNHNV and CDR2 YYDKDF (reference sequence). The J segment lost 4 bases and the V segment lost 1 base, leaving 6 bases of the junction unmatched. Findings of the study overall: Recipient T cells and thymic progenitors that survived were the source of the high TCRbeta diversity seen at day 60 in some patients.

Sequenced here: PBMCs, mostly from graft donor cells, sampled 360 days after TCRalphabeta/CD19-depleted stem cell transplant. This rearrangement joins TRBV15 to TRBJ2-2, with 7 positions matching TRBD2. This sequence was found in a male patient aged 10-17 years who had a stem cell transplant for acute myeloid leukemia, so the T cells may come from the graft donor. The CDR3 sequence: CATSRVFGRPTGELFF. Written as DNA, the CDR3 is TGTGCCACCAGCAGAGTATTCGGGAGGCCCACCGGGGAGCTGTTTTTT.